Shown below are 8 T cell receptor beta chains from a single sample sequenced in a study of blood T cell repertoires in COVID-19. The data were produced by immunoSEQ multiplex PCR, yet TCRdb's version contains in-frame clones alone and is incomplete. The sample has about 120,000 clones, roughly 87% seen once. The sample consisted of peripheral blood. The receptors were sampled from a man aged 80 or over with acute or convalescent COVID-19.

CDR3 nucleotide sequence: TGTGCCAGCAGCCCCCGGAGGGATGGCTACACCTTC. It yields the protein CASSPRRDGYTF. V and J are TRBV7-2 and TRBJ1-2, with D unresolved. Trimming removed 5 bases at V and 6 bases at J, with 10 bases between. In germline, CDR1 is SGHTA, CDR2 FQGNSA. The CDR3 has 12 residues.

This clone appeared a few times. The V gene is TRBV5-1, the J gene TRBJ1-5, with D tentatively TRBD1 (6 bases). Germline CDR1 and CDR2: SGHRS and YFSETQ. This CDR3 spans 14 amino acids. V was cut by 4 bases and J by 2 bases, with 10 bases left in between. CDR3 residues: CASSPGDGNQPQHF. In DNA, the CDR3 is TGCGCCAGCAGCCCAGGGGACGGCAATCAGCCCCAGCATTTT.

The rearrangement uses TRBV12-3 or TRBV12-4 and TRBJ1-5; unclear D gene. The CDR3 extends over 12 amino acids. Deletions cut 3 bases from V and 4 bases from J, with 4 bases between. The chain's CDR3 is CASSFGNQPQHF. Here the CDR3 DNA reads TGTGCCAGCAGTTTCGGGAATCAGCCCCAGCATTTT.

The V call is TRBV12-5, the J call TRBJ2-3, with D possibly matching TRBD2 (5 bases). This CDR3 has 17 amino acids. Germline CDR1 and CDR2: LGHNT and FRNRAP. The V end was cut by 1 base, the J end by 0 bases, with 14 bases between. As DNA, the CDR3 is TGTGCTAGTGGTTTGGGGCTAGCCGCAACTAGCACAGATACGCAGTATTTT. This sequence encodes CASGLGLAATSTDTQYF.

The chain couples TRBV5-1 to TRBJ2-5; D is undetermined. V was pared by 6 bases and J by 7 bases, with 16 bases between. CDR3 length equals 13 residues. Germline loops: CDR1 SGHRS, CDR2 YFSETQ. This CDR3 is CASTSNLVATQYF. The CDR3 DNA follows: TGCGCCAGCACCTCCAACCTCGTAGCGACCCAGTACTTC.

The chain recombines TRBV11-2 with TRBJ2-3, with 11 bases fitting TRBD2. Germline-derived CDR1 and CDR2 are SGHAT and FQNNGV. After removal of 1 base from V and 7 bases from J, the junction contained 4 bases not matched to a gene. The CDR3 loop spans 15 amino acids. The chain's CDR3 is CASSLGLAGGYTQYF. In DNA, the CDR3 is TGTGCCAGCAGCTTAGGCCTAGCGGGGGGATATACGCAGTATTTT.

V usage is TRBV14 and J usage is TRBJ2-2; possible D gene TRBD1, 5 bases. The CDR3 runs to 13 residues. Trimming cost V 6 bases and J 6 bases, with 11 bases left between them. CDR1 SGHDN and CDR2 FVKESK come from the germline V gene. The CDR3 reads CASRPQDAGELFF. CDR3 DNA sequence: TGTGCCAGCAGACCACAGGACGCCGGGGAGCTGTTTTTT.

Concerning this clone itself: The junction and the germline gene differ at one end; a read error may be behind it. The chain uses TRBV7-7 and TRBJ2-2; 9 bases are shared with TRBD2. The CDR3 contains 15 residues. The germline V gene encodes CDR1 SSHAT and CDR2 FNYEAQ (reference sequence). In nucleotides, the CDR3 is TGTGCTAGCAGTCTTAGCGGGAGCACCACCGGGGAGCTGTTTTTT. Its translation is CASSLSGSTTGELFF.